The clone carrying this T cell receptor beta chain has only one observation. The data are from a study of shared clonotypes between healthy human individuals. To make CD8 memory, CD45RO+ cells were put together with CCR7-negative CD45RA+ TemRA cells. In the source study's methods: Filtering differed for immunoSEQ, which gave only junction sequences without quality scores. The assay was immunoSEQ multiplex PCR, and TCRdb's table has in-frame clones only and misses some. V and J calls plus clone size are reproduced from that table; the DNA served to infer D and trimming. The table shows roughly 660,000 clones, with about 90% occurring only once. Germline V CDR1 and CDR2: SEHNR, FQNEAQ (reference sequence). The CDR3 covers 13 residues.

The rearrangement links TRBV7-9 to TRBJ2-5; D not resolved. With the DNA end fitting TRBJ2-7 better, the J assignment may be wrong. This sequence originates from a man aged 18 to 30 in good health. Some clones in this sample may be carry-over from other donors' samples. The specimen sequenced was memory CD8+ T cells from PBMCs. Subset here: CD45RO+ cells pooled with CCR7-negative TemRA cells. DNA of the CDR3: TGTGCCAGCAGCCCCGCCCGTTCCTACGAGCAGTACTTC. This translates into CASSPARSYEQYF.